This T cell receptor beta chain came from a study of glioma-infiltrating T cells after dendritic cell vaccination. Study-level background: Three intradermal dendritic cell vaccine injections were given every two weeks.

The CDR3 has 16 amino acids. The trim removed 2 bases at V and 5 bases at J, leaving 6 bases unmatched. Germline V CDR1 and CDR2: MNHEY, SMNVEV (reference sequence). Time point defined: after dendritic cell vaccination, including at tumor progression/relapse. Clones were sequenced by immunoSEQ multiplex PCR, and TCRdb holds only the in-frame ones, with some missing. The top ten clones hold 15% to 17% of a sample with more than 45,000 clones, roughly 80% of them seen once. Sample: blood, taken after dendritic cell vaccination. The clonotype was recovered from a human donor with glioblastoma. This chain joins TRBV27 and TRBJ2-1; 10 nucleotides match TRBD1. CDR3 in amino acids: CASSLIGTGADNEQFF. In DNA, the CDR3 is TGTGCCAGCAGTTTAATTGGGACAGGGGCCGACAATGAGCAGTTCTTC.